This record concerns one TCR beta chain sequence. The target antigen is unknown. As to time point: late sampling 161 to 241 days after vaccination in three convalescent patients. Treatment reported: 10-day PBMC culture with coronavirus spike peptide pools or control peptides (ViraFEST assay). V was trimmed by 4 bases and J by 4 bases, leaving 12 bases between them. Germline loops: CDR1 KGHDR, CDR2 SFDVKD. The CDR3 length is 14 residues. These data come from a study of vaccination and CD4 T cells after COVID-19. Turning to the study itself: Taking of post-vaccine samples occurred a median 72 days after dose two (range 14 to 241). The study sampled three convalescent patients at day 14 and again at days 161 to 241 post-vaccination.

The Oncomine TCR Beta short-read assay generated sequence data from the DNA of cultured CD4+ T cells. In this case, cultured CD4+ T cells provided the extracted genomic DNA. One entry per CDR3 protein results from TCRdb running MiXCR on the PCR reads. The table shows about 21,000 distinct CDR3 sequences, with 46% occurring only once. The sequence was collected from a human donor who had recovered from COVID-19. This material consisted of CD4+ T cells from blood, cultured in vitro, taken about 7 months after SARS-CoV-2 vaccination. The chain joins TRBV24-1 to TRBJ1-2; D is perhaps TRBD1 (5 bases). CDR3 DNA sequence: TGTGCCACCAGTGACTCTGACAGATTCTATGGCTACACCTTC. Protein product: CATSDSDRFYGYTF.